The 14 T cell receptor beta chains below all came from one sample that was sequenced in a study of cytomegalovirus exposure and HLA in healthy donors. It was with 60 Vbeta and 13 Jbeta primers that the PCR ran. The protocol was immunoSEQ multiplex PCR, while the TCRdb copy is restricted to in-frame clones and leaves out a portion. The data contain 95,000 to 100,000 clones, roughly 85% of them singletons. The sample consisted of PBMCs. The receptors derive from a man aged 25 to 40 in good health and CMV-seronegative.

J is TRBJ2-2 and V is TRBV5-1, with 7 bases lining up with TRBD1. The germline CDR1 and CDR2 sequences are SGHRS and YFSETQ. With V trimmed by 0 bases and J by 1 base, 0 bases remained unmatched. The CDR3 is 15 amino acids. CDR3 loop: CASSLGTGNTGELFF. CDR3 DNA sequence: TGCGCCAGCAGCTTGGGGACAGGGAACACCGGGGAGCTGTTTTTT.

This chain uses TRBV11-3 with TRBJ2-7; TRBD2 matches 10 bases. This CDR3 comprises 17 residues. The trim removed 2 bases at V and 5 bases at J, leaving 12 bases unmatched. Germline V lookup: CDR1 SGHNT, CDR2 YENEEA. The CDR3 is CASSLPVGKREGNEQYF. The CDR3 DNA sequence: TGTGCCAGCAGCTTACCCGTTGGGAAGCGGGAGGGCAACGAGCAGTACTTC.

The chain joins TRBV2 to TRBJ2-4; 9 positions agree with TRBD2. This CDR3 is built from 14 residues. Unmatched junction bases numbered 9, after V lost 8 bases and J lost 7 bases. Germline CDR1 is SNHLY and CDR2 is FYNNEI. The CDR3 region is CASAGRGGGNIQYF. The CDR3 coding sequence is TGTGCCAGCGCCGGGCGGGGGGGAGGGAACATTCAGTACTTC.

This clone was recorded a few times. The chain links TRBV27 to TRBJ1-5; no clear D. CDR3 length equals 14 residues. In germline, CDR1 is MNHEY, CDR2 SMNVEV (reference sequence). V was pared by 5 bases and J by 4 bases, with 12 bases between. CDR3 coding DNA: TGTGCCAGCAGTCCCCGCCCGGGAAATCAGCCCCAGCATTTT. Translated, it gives CASSPRPGNQPQHF.

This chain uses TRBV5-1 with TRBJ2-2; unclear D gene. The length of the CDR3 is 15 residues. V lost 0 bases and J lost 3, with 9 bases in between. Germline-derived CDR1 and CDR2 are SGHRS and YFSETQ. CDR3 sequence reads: CASSLAGSYTGELFF. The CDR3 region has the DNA TGCGCCAGCAGCTTGGCCGGGTCCTACACCGGGGAGCTGTTTTTT.

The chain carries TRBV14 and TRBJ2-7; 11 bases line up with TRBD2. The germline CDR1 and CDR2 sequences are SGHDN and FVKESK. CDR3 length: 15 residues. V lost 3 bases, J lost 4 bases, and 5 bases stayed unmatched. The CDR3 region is CASSHPGLAVYEQYF. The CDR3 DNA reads TGTGCCAGCAGCCACCCGGGACTAGCGGTGTACGAGCAGTACTTC.

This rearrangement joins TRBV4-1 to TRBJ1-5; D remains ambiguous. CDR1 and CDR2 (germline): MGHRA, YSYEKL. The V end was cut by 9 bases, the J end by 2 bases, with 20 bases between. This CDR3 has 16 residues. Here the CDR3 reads CARDSGRVPGNQPQHF. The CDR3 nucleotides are TGCGCCAGGGACTCGGGGAGGGTACCGGGCAATCAGCCCCAGCATTTT.

For the CDR3, the DNA is TGCAGCGTAGAGGACAGGGTTTACCAAGAGACCCAGTACTTC. This codes for CSVEDRVYQETQYF. The chain is built from TRBV29-1 and TRBJ2-5; TRBD1 aligns across 8 bases. Germline V gene sequence: CDR1 SQVTM, CDR2 ANQGSEA. Losses at the gene ends were 6 bases for V and 0 bases for J; bases not matched to a gene: 6. This CDR3 has 14 amino acids.

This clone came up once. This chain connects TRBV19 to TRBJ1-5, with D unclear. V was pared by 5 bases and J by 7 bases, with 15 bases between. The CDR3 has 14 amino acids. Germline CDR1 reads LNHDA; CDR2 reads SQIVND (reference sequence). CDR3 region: CASSYLGGKQPQHF. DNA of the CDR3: TGTGCCAGTAGTTACTTGGGCGGGAAACAGCCCCAGCATTTT.

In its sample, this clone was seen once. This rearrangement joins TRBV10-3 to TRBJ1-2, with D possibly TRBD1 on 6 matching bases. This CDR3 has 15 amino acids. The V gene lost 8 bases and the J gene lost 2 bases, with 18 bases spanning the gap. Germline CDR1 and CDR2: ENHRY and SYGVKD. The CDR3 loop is CAIAPVLGANYGYTF. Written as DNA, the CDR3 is TGTGCCATCGCCCCCGTCTTGGGGGCGAACTATGGCTACACCTTC.

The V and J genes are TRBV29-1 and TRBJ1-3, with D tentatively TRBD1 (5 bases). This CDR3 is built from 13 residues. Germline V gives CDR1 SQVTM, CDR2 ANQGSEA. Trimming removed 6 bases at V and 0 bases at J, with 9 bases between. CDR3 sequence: CSVATGSGNTIYF. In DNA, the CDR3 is TGCAGCGTCGCTACAGGCTCTGGAAACACCATATATTTT.

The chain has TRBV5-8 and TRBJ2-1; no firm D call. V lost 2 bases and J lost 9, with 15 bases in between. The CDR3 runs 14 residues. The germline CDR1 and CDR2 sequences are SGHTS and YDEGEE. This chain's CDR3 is CASSFVAVTGEQFF. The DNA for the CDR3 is TGTGCCAGCAGCTTTGTGGCGGTAACGGGTGAGCAGTTCTTC.

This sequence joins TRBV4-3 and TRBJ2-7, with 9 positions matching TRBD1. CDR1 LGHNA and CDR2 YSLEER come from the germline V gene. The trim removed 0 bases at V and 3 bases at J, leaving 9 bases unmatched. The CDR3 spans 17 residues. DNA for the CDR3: TGCGCCAGCAGCCAAGATGCGGGACAGGGTCGCAGCTACGAGCAGTACTTC. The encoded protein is CASSQDAGQGRSYEQYF.

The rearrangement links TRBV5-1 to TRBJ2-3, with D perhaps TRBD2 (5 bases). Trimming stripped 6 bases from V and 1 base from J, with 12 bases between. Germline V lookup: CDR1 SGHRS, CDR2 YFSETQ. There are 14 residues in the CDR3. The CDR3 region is CASKLEWGTDTQYF. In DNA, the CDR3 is TGCGCCAGCAAACTAGAGTGGGGCACAGATACGCAGTATTTT.